These 8 T cell receptor beta chains were all obtained from the same sample, sequenced in a study of Graves' ophthalmopathy and Graves' hyperthyroidism. Researchers took RNA transcripts and amplified TCR beta CDR3 regions from them. RT-PCR in the first round used HTBI primers; a second-round multiplex PCR followed. Using its own MiXCR run on the multiplex PCR reads, TCRdb lists one record per CDR3 protein. The sample shows about 380,000 distinct CDR3 sequences, over 15% of them seen only once. The sequencing input was peripheral blood. The receptors were sampled from a woman under 30 with stable Graves' hyperthyroidism.

This clonotype showed up many times. The chain carries TRBV12-3 or TRBV12-4 and TRBJ1-1, with D hard to call. CDR3 length equals 13 residues. V was cut by 3 bases and J by 4 bases, with 9 bases left in between. In nucleotides, the CDR3 is TGTGCCAGCAGTTTTAGGATCCCCACTGAAGCTTTCTTT. It translates to CASSFRIPTEAFF.

V usage is TRBV4-1 and J usage is TRBJ1-1, with 9 bases matching TRBD1. The V and J ends lost 5 bases and 4 bases, in that order; junction bases with no gene match: 8. Germline CDR1 MGHRA, CDR2 YSYEKL. This CDR3 region has 15 residues. The CDR3 DNA is TGCGCCAGCAGCTCTCGACAGGGGGAGGGCACTGAAGCTTTCTTT. Translation: CASSSRQGEGTEAFF.

The J gene is TRBJ2-5, the V gene TRBV2; 13 nucleotides align to TRBD2. V was clipped by 8 bases and J by 2 bases; unmatched bases: 5. The CDR3 length is 15 residues. Germline-derived CDR1 and CDR2 are SNHLY and FYNNEI. The CDR3 DNA follows: TGTGCCAGCGGAGGGACTAGCGGGACTCAAGAGACCCAGTACTTC. Translation: CASGGTSGTQETQYF.

This rearrangement joins TRBV5-1 to TRBJ2-5; 13 bases match TRBD2. The CDR3 is 18 residues long. The V and J ends lost 0 bases and 2 bases, in that order; junction bases with no gene match: 7. Per the germline V gene, CDR1 is SGHRS and CDR2 is YFSETQ. The CDR3 sequence: CASSLGTSGSPIQETQYF. As DNA, the CDR3 is TGCGCCAGCAGCTTGGGGACTAGCGGGAGCCCCATTCAAGAGACCCAGTACTTC. Based on the CDR3 plus reference TRBV5-1 and TRBJ2-5, the full variable domain is KAGVTQTPRYLIKTRGQQVTLSCSPISGHRSVSWYQQTPGQGLQFLFEYFSETQRNKGNFPGRFSGRQFSNSRSEMNVSTLELGDSALYLCASSLGTSGSPIQETQYFGPGTRLLVL.

This clonotype was seen more than once but under ten times. Written as DNA, the CDR3 is TGCAGTGCTCCGTGGACAAATGGCTACACCTTC. It encodes CSAPWTNGYTF. This chain joins TRBV20-1 and TRBJ1-2, with D perhaps TRBD1 (5 bases). Germline V gene sequence: CDR1 DFQATT, CDR2 SNEGSKA (reference sequence). Between the trimmed V and J ends, which lost 5 bases and 6 bases, there was a span of 10 bases. The CDR3 runs 11 residues.

This clonotype showed up just a few times. The chain links TRBV19 to TRBJ2-2, with TRBD2 matching 11 bases. The CDR3 totals 15 residues. J lost 5 bases, V lost 10 bases, and 9 bases had no gene match. The germline gives CDR1 LNHDA, CDR2 SQIVND (reference sequence). CDR3 region: CATLSGGASTGELFF. The CDR3, as DNA: TGTGCCACCCTTAGCGGGGGGGCAAGTACCGGGGAGCTGTTTTTT.

In this sample, this clonotype turned up a few times. V gene TRBV20-1 combines with J gene TRBJ2-7, with D possibly being TRBD1 (5 bases). V was pared by 0 bases and J by 3 bases, with 9 bases between. Germline-derived CDR1 and CDR2 are DFQATT and SNEGSKA (reference sequence). The CDR3 totals 13 residues. CDR3 protein: CSARDLDSYEQYF. CDR3 in DNA: TGCAGTGCTAGAGACCTCGACAGCTACGAGCAGTACTTC.

This clonotype was seen repeatedly, ten times or more. The V gene is TRBV20-1, the J gene TRBJ2-5; possible D gene TRBD1, 5 bases. Trimming took 0 bases from V and 5 from J, leaving 13 bases between them. Germline CDR1 DFQATT, CDR2 SNEGSKA (reference sequence). The CDR3 runs 14 residues. The CDR3 DNA reads TGCAGTGCTAGAGACAGGGTACTCCGGGAGACCCAGTACTTC. It codes for CSARDRVLRETQYF.